This is a list of T cell receptor beta chains from one sample in a study of T-cell memory formation after mild COVID-19. One entry per CDR3 protein, called by TCRdb with MiXCR from the 5' RACE reads. Counted here are approximately 400,000 distinct CDR3 sequences, about 24% occurring once; the ten biggest clones make up 8.5% to 10%. Input material: PBMCs or a T cell subset sorted from them (not recorded which). The receptors stem from an adult woman who had mild COVID-19 (a few samples of this study predate the infection). Cell type and time point are not known. Each CDR3 is given with its conserved first and last residue. Fields, in order: D gene, clone size, J gene, V gene, CDR3 protein, CDR3 DNA. The D gene is left open where the match is weak. The size of a clone is reported for some rows only, either as once, few or many, or as a class for expanded clones.

D: .; size: few; J: TRBJ2-5; V: TRBV4-1; CDR3: CASSQVNEETQYF; DNA: TGCGCCAGCAGCCAAGTCAATGAAGAGACCCAGTACTTC
D: .; size: few; J: TRBJ2-7; V: TRBV7-2; CDR3: CASTSSGVRAGEQYF; DNA: TGTGCCAGCACCTCATCCGGGGTGAGGGCCGGAGAGCAGTACTTC
D: .; size: few; J: TRBJ1-1; V: TRBV5-5; CDR3: CASSDLRGAGEAFF; DNA: TGTGCCAGCAGCGATTTGCGGGGGGCGGGTGAAGCTTTCTTT
D: .; size: .; J: TRBJ2-3; V: TRBV24-1; CDR3: CATSATRSTDTQYF; DNA: TGTGCCACCAGTGCCACTCGCTCCACAGATACGCAGTATTTT
D: TRBD1; size: few; J: TRBJ1-2; V: TRBV20-1; CDR3: CSARDTGAGGYTF; DNA: TGCAGTGCTAGAGACACAGGGGCCGGTGGCTACACCTTC
D: .; size: .; J: TRBJ1-6; V: TRBV27; CDR3: CASRLVGVYNSPLHF; DNA: TGTGCCAGCAGGCTAGTAGGGGTCTATAATTCACCCCTCCACTTT
D: .; size: many; J: TRBJ2-7; V: TRBV12-3/TRBV12-4; CDR3: CASSLARSYEQYF; DNA: TGTGCCAGCAGTTTGGCCCGCTCCTACGAGCAGTACTTC
D: .; size: .; J: TRBJ1-2; V: TRBV24-1; CDR3: CATSDPTGTSYGYTF; DNA: TGTGCCACCAGTGATCCGACCGGGACGAGCTATGGCTACACCTTC
D: TRBD2; size: few; J: TRBJ2-3; V: TRBV5-1; CDR3: CASSLGPPGTSGIVSTTDTQYF; DNA: TGCGCCAGCAGCTTGGGGCCCCCCGGGACTAGCGGGATTGTGAGCACCACAGATACGCAGTATTTT
D: TRBD1; size: .; J: TRBJ1-4; V: TRBV19; CDR3: CASSMVRGRREKLFF; DNA: TGTGCCAGTAGTATGGTGAGGGGGCGAAGAGAAAAACTGTTTTTT
D: .; size: many; J: TRBJ2-6; V: TRBV20-1; CDR3: CSAREGGAGANVLTF; DNA: TGCAGTGCTAGAGAAGGCGGAGCTGGGGCCAACGTCCTGACTTTC
D: .; size: .; J: TRBJ2-6; V: TRBV30; CDR3: CAWTGGLVSSGANVLTF; DNA: TGTGCCTGGACCGGAGGACTTGTAAGCTCTGGGGCCAACGTCCTGACTTTC
D: TRBD2; size: few; J: TRBJ2-5; V: TRBV20-1; CDR3: CSARGSGTRGTQETQYF; DNA: TGCAGTGCTAGAGGGTCCGGGACTAGAGGAACCCAAGAGACCCAGTACTTC
D: TRBD2; size: few; J: TRBJ2-1; V: TRBV2; CDR3: CASSTPGTSGSSYNEQFF; DNA: TGTGCCAGCAGTACCCCCGGGACTAGCGGGAGCTCCTACAATGAGCAGTTCTTC
D: .; size: .; J: TRBJ1-1; V: TRBV27; CDR3: CASSIWSARGTEAFF; DNA: TGTGCCAGCAGTATCTGGTCGGCCAGGGGCACTGAAGCTTTCTTT
D: TRBD2; size: .; J: TRBJ2-1; V: TRBV9; CDR3: CASSTYGTSSYNEQFF; DNA: TGTGCCAGCAGCACATACGGGACTAGCTCTTACAATGAGCAGTTCTTC
D: TRBD1; size: .; J: TRBJ2-3; V: TRBV28; CDR3: CASIMDRGRTDTQYF; DNA: TGTGCCAGCATCATGGACAGGGGGCGCACAGATACGCAGTATTTT
D: .; size: few; J: TRBJ1-2; V: TRBV9; CDR3: CASSLSRDRASYGYTF; DNA: TGTGCCAGCAGCCTATCCCGAGACCGGGCCTCCTATGGCTACACCTTC
D: .; size: .; J: TRBJ2-3; V: TRBV4-2; CDR3: CASSQEGAGGPDTQYF; DNA: TGTGCCAGCAGCCAAGAGGGGGCAGGGGGGCCAGATACGCAGTATTTT
D: TRBD2; size: .; J: TRBJ2-3; V: TRBV3-1; CDR3: CASSPTAGATDTQYF; DNA: TGTGCTAGCAGCCCCACAGCGGGGGCCACAGATACGCAGTATTTT
D: .; size: few; J: TRBJ1-3; V: TRBV7-2; CDR3: CASSSQISGNTIYF; DNA: TGTGCCAGCAGCTCTCAGATCTCTGGAAACACCATATATTTT
D: .; size: .; J: TRBJ1-5; V: TRBV19; CDR3: CASSAGIQPQHF; DNA: TGTGCCAGTAGCGCAGGGATACAGCCCCAGCATTTT
D: TRBD1; size: .; J: TRBJ1-6; V: TRBV12-3/TRBV12-4; CDR3: CASKIGQGLIGNSPLHF; DNA: TGTGCCAGCAAAATAGGACAGGGCTTAATAGGGAATTCACCCCTCCACTTT
D: .; size: few; J: TRBJ2-7; V: TRBV4-3; CDR3: CASSQDGLEDYEQYF; DNA: TGCGCCAGCAGCCAAGACGGGTTGGAGGACTACGAGCAGTACTTC
D: .; size: few; J: TRBJ2-7; V: TRBV20-1; CDR3: CSARGRRISEQYF; DNA: TGCAGTGCTAGGGGTCGCAGGATATCCGAGCAGTACTTC
D: TRBD1; size: .; J: TRBJ2-7; V: TRBV29-1; CDR3: CSVLIRDRGQNEQYF; DNA: TGCAGCGTCCTCATTCGGGACAGGGGGCAGAACGAGCAGTACTTC
D: .; size: many; J: TRBJ2-4; V: TRBV2; CDR3: CASSEALGVGENIQYF; DNA: TGTGCCAGCAGTGAAGCCCTAGGGGTGGGGGAAAACATTCAGTACTTC
D: .; size: .; J: TRBJ1-2; V: TRBV4-3; CDR3: CASSQDGTWGYGYTF; DNA: TGCGCCAGCAGCCAAGATGGAACGTGGGGCTATGGCTACACCTTC
D: TRBD2; size: .; J: TRBJ2-2; V: TRBV24-1; CDR3: CATSTRAGSTGELFF; DNA: TGTGCCACCAGCACGAGAGCGGGGAGCACCGGGGAGCTGTTTTTT
D: .; size: .; J: TRBJ2-5; V: TRBV20-1; CDR3: CSASLVGTEETQYF; DNA: TGCAGTGCTAGTTTGGTGGGGACGGAAGAGACCCAGTACTTC
D: .; size: few; J: TRBJ1-2; V: TRBV10-3; CDR3: CAISEGPGSGYTF; DNA: TGTGCCATCAGTGAGGGCCCGGGGAGTGGCTACACCTTC
D: TRBD2; size: few; J: TRBJ2-2; V: TRBV6-6; CDR3: CASSYSRREINTGELFF; DNA: TGTGCCAGCAGTTACTCTAGGCGGGAGATAAACACCGGGGAGCTGTTTTTT
D: .; size: once; J: TRBJ1-2; V: TRBV4-2; CDR3: CASSQSYGYTF; DNA: TGTGCCAGCAGCCAATCCTATGGCTACACCTTC
D: .; size: .; J: TRBJ2-2; V: TRBV24-1; CDR3: CATSDDYTRVGLDTGELFF; DNA: TGTGCCACCAGTGATGACTACACGAGGGTTGGGTTGGACACCGGGGAGCTGTTTTTT
D: TRBD1; size: few; J: TRBJ2-3; V: TRBV30; CDR3: CAWSGVTGSRDTQYF; DNA: TGTGCCTGGAGTGGTGTGACAGGGTCCCGAGATACGCAGTATTTT
D: .; size: .; J: TRBJ1-2; V: TRBV30; CDR3: CAWSVGEGYGYTF; DNA: TGTGCCTGGAGTGTGGGTGAGGGCTATGGCTACACCTTC
D: TRBD1; size: .; J: TRBJ2-1; V: TRBV5-1; CDR3: CASSLVTGGFVNEQFF; DNA: TGCGCCAGCAGCTTGGTCACAGGGGGGTTCGTGAATGAGCAGTTCTTC
D: TRBD2; size: few; J: TRBJ2-7; V: TRBV5-1; CDR3: CASSLVGTTEQYF; DNA: TGCGCCAGCAGCTTGGTAGGGACTACCGAGCAGTACTTC
D: .; size: few; J: TRBJ1-1; V: TRBV18; CDR3: CASSPQQREAFF; DNA: TGTGCCAGCTCACCACAGCAACGGGAAGCTTTCTTT
D: .; size: .; J: TRBJ1-2; V: TRBV6-5; CDR3: CASSPMDGRYGYTF; DNA: TGTGCCAGCAGTCCAATGGACGGTCGCTATGGCTACACCTTC
D: TRBD2; size: many; J: TRBJ2-3; V: TRBV5-1; CDR3: CATRTSGSDTQYF; DNA: TGCGCCACAAGGACTAGCGGTTCAGATACGCAGTATTTT
D: .; size: few; J: TRBJ1-1; V: TRBV7-9; CDR3: CASVTLNTEAFF; DNA: TGTGCCAGCGTGACGTTGAACACTGAAGCTTTCTTT
D: .; size: few; J: TRBJ1-6; V: TRBV12-3/TRBV12-4; CDR3: CASASRRGQGNSPLHF; DNA: TGTGCCAGCGCATCGCGCCGAGGGCAGGGAAATTCACCCCTCCACTTT
D: TRBD2; size: few; J: TRBJ2-1; V: TRBV5-1; CDR3: CASSREGGLYNEQFF; DNA: TGCGCCAGCAGCCGGGAGGGGGGCTTATACAATGAGCAGTTCTTC
D: .; size: few; J: TRBJ2-7; V: TRBV5-1; CDR3: CASSSGYTYEQYF; DNA: TGCGCCAGCAGCTCAGGTTATACCTACGAGCAGTACTTC
D: TRBD1; size: .; J: TRBJ2-1; V: TRBV7-9; CDR3: CASRGTVDNEQFF; DNA: TGTGCCAGCAGAGGGACAGTGGACAATGAGCAGTTCTTC
D: .; size: few; J: TRBJ1-5; V: TRBV12-3/TRBV12-4; CDR3: CASTTGRHQPQHF; DNA: TGTGCCAGCACCACAGGGAGGCATCAGCCCCAGCATTTT
D: .; size: .; J: TRBJ1-3; V: TRBV14; CDR3: CASSQGGGPSGNTIYF; DNA: TGTGCCAGCAGCCAAGGGGGGGGACCCTCTGGAAACACCATATATTTT
D: .; size: .; J: TRBJ2-2; V: TRBV6-2/TRBV6-3; CDR3: CASSYSQGYGELFF; DNA: TGTGCCAGCAGTTACTCGCAGGGCTACGGGGAGCTGTTTTTT
D: TRBD2; size: .; J: TRBJ2-3; V: TRBV7-6; CDR3: CASSLWSSGSTDTQYF; DNA: TGTGCCAGCAGCTTATGGTCTAGCGGTAGCACAGATACGCAGTATTTT
D: TRBD1; size: .; J: TRBJ2-1; V: TRBV4-1; CDR3: CASRRDRGYNEQFF; DNA: TGCGCTAGCAGAAGGGACAGGGGCTACAATGAGCAGTTCTTC
D: .; size: .; J: TRBJ2-6; V: TRBV11-2; CDR3: CASSLRRAGSGANVLTF; DNA: TGTGCCAGCAGCCTCCGGAGGGCCGGCTCTGGGGCCAACGTCCTGACTTTC
D: .; size: few; J: TRBJ2-7; V: TRBV29-1; CDR3: CSVEKGQDYEQYF; DNA: TGCAGCGTTGAAAAAGGGCAGGACTACGAGCAGTACTTC
D: TRBD2; size: .; J: TRBJ2-7; V: TRBV6-6; CDR3: CASSGRTSAREQYF; DNA: TGTGCCAGCAGTGGAAGGACTAGCGCGCGGGAGCAGTACTTC
D: .; size: few; J: TRBJ1-4; V: TRBV4-1; CDR3: CASSQDDGRRKLFF; DNA: TGCGCCAGCAGCCAAGACGACGGGAGGAGAAAACTGTTTTTT